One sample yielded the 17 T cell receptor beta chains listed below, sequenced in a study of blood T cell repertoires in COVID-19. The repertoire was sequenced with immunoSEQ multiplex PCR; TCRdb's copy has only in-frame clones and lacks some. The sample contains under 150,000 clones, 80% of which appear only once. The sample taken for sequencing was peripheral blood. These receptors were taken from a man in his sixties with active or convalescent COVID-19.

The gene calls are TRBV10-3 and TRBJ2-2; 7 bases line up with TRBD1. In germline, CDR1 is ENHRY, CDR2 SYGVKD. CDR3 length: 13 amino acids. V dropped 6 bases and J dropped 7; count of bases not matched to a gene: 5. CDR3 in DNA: TGTGCCATCAGGGGGACAGTGGGCGGGGAGCTGTTTTTT. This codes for CAIRGTVGGELFF.

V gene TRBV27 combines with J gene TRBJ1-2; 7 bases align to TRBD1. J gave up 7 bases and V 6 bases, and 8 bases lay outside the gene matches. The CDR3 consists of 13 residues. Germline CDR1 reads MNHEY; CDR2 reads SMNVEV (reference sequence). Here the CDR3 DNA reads TGTGCCAGCAGGGGGACGACAGGGTTTGGCTACACCTTC. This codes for CASRGTTGFGYTF.

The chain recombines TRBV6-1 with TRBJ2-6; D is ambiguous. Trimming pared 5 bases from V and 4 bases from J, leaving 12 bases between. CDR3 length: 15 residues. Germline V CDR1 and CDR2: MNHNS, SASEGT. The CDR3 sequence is CASSPPGYGANVLTF. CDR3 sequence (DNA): TGTGCCAGCAGTCCTCCAGGATACGGGGCCAACGTCCTGACTTTC.

In nucleotides, the CDR3 is TGTGCCAGCAGCAAACAGGGGTGGGGCACTGAAGCTTTCTTT. Residues: CASSKQGWGTEAFF. J is TRBJ1-1 and V is TRBV7-3; 7 bases match TRBD1. The CDR3 consists of 14 residues. Germline lookup yields CDR1 SGHTA and CDR2 FQGTGA. V shed 5 bases and J 4 bases; nucleotides not matched to a gene: 7.

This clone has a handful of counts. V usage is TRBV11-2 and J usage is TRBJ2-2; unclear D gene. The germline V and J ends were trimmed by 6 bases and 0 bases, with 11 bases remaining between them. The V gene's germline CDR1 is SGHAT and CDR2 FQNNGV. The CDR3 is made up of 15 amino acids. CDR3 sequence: CASRQTISNTGELFF. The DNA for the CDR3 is TGTGCCAGCAGGCAGACAATTTCGAACACCGGGGAGCTGTTTTTT.

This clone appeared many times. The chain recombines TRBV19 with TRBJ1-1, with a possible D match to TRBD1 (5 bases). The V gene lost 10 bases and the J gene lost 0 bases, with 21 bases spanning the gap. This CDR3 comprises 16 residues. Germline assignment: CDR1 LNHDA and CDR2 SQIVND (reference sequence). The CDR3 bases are TGTGCCACCTGGGGGGGGTCGTATTTAGTGAACACTGAAGCTTTCTTT. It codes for CATWGGSYLVNTEAFF. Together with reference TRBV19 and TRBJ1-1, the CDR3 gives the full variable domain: DGGITQSPKYLFRKEGQNVTLSCEQNLNHDAMYWYRQDPGQGLRLIYYSQIVNDFQKGDIAEGYSVSREKKESFPLTVTSAQKNPTAFYLCATWGGSYLVNTEAFFGQGTRLTVV.

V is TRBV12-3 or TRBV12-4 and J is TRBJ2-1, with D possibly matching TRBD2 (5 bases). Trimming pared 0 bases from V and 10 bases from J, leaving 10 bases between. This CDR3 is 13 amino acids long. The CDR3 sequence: CASSLARVGEQFF. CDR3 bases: TGTGCCAGCAGTTTAGCGCGGGTAGGCGAGCAGTTCTTC.

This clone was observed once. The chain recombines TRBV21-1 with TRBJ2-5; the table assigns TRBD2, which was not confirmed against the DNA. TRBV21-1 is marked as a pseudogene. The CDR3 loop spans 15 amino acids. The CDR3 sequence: CASKTTSGRGETQYF. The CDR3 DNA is TGTGCCAGCAAGACGACTAGCGGGAGAGGGGAGACCCAGTACTTC.

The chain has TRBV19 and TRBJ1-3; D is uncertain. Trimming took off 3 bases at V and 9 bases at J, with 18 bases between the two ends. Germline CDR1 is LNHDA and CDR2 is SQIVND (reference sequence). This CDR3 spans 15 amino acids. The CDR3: CASSIETQQATTIYF. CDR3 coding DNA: TGTGCCAGTAGTATCGAGACCCAGCAGGCTACCACCATATATTTT.

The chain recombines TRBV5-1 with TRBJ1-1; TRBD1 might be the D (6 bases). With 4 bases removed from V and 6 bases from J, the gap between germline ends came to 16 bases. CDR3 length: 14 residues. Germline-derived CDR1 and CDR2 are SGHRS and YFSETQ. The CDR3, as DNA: TGCGCCAGCAGCGTAGGACAGAAGGGGGCTGAAGCTTTCTTT. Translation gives CASSVGQKGAEAFF.

The CDR3 sequence is CASTLAGGPRDGELFF. As DNA, the CDR3 is TGTGCCAGCACCCTAGCGGGAGGGCCGCGGGACGGGGAGCTGTTTTTT. This sequence joins TRBV9 and TRBJ2-2; TRBD2 matches 12 bases. Germline V lookup: CDR1 SGDLS, CDR2 YYNGEE. With V trimmed by 6 bases and J by 7 bases, 10 bases remained unmatched. This CDR3 is 16 amino acids long.

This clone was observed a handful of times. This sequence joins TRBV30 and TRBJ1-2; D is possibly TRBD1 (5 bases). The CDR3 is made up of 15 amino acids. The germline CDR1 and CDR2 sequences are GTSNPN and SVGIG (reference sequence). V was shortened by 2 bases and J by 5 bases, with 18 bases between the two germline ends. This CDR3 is CAWSHREGSPYGYTF. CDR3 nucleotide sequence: TGTGCCTGGAGTCACCGGGAGGGGTCCCCTTATGGCTACACCTTC.

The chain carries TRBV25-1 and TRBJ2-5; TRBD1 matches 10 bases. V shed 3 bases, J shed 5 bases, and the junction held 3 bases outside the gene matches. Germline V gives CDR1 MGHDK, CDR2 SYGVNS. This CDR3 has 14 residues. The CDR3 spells CASSDGQGEETQYF. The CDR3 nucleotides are TGTGCCAGCAGTGACGGACAGGGGGAGGAGACCCAGTACTTC.

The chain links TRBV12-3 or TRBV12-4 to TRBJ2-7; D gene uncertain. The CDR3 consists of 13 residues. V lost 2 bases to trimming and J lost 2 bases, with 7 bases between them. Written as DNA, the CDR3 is TGTGCCAGCAGTTTACATGGAGCCTACGAGCAGTACTTC. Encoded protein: CASSLHGAYEQYF.

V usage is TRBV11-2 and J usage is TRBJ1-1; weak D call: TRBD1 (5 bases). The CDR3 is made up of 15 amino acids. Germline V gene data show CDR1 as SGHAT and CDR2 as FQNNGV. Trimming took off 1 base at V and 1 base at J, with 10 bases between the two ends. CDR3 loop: CASSLGGFGNTEAFF. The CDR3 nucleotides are TGTGCCAGCAGCTTAGGGGGCTTCGGGAACACTGAAGCTTTCTTT.

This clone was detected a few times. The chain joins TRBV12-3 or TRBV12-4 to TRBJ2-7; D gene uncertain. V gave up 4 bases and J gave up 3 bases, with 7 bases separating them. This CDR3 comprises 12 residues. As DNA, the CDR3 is TGTGCCAGCAGTTCTTACTTCTACGAGCAGTACTTC. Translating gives CASSSYFYEQYF.

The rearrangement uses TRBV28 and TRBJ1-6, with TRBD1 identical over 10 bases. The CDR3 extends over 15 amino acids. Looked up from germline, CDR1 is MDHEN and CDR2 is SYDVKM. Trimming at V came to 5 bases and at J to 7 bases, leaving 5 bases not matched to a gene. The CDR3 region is CASSPWGQGNSPLHF. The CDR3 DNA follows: TGTGCCAGCAGTCCCTGGGGACAGGGGAATTCACCCCTCCACTTT.